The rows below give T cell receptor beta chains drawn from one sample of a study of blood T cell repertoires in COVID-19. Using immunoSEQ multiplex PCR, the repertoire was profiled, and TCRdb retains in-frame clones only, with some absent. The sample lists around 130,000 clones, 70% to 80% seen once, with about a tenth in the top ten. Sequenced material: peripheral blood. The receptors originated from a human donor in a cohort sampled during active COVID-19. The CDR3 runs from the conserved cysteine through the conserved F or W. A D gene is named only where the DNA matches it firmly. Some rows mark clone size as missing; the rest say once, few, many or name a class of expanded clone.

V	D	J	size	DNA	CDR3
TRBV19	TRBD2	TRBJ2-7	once	TGTGCCACCAAGAGCGGGAGCTCCTACGAGCAGTACTTC	CATKSGSSYEQYF
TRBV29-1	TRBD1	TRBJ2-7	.	TGCAGCGTTGACGGGCAGGGGGCGGGTGAGCAGTACTTC	CSVDGQGAGEQYF
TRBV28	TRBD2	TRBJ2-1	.	TGTGCCAGCAGTTCGTCCCTAGCGGGGACTTACAATGAGCAGTTCTTC	CASSSSLAGTYNEQFF
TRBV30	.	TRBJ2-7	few	TGTGCCTGGAATTCAGTCTCCTACGAGCAGTACTTC	CAWNSVSYEQYF
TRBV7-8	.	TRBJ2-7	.	TGTGCCAGCAGCGGCCGGGGAGGCTCGGCTAACTACGAGCAGTACTTC	CASSGRGGSANYEQYF
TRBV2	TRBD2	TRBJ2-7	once	TGTGCCAGCAGTGAAGCGAGGGCGGGGGGGGCCGGCGAGCAGTACTTC	CASSEARAGGAGEQYF
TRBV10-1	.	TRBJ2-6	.	TGCGCCAGCAGCGCTAACAGGGAACCCTACTCTGGGGCCAACGTCCTGACTTTC	CASSANREPYSGANVLTF
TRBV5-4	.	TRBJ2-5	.	TGTGCCAGCTACTCGGACTCCCGGGAGACCCAGTACTTC	CASYSDSRETQYF
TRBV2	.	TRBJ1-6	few	TGTGCCAGCAGTGAACAGGACTCCTATAATTCACCCCTCCACTTT	CASSEQDSYNSPLHF
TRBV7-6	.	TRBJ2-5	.	TGTGCCAGCAGCTTCAGGGGTGTAGAGACCCAGTACTTC	CASSFRGVETQYF